Given below is one TCR beta chain in context. What it binds is not known. CDR3 length: 18 amino acids. Germline V gene data show CDR1 as SGHNT and CDR2 as YYREEE (reference sequence). With 4 bases removed from V and 4 bases from J, the gap between germline ends came to 21 bases. TCRdb's copy holds only in-frame clones and misses some; the assay was immunoSEQ multiplex PCR. This table has about 1.1 million clones, roughly 77% appearing once. This sample was included in a study of shared clonotypes between healthy human individuals. Overall study findings and caveats: Richness estimates generally favored naive over memory subsets. Shared clonotypes: 4.5% to 5% naive CD4, about 4% naive CD8, around 2.2% memory CD4, around 0.4% memory CD8.

Sequencing was carried out using memory CD4+ T cells from PBMCs. Stated subset: CD45RA-negative fraction. V is TRBV5-4 and J is TRBJ2-6, with a tentative D call TRBD2 (5 bases). The TCR originated in a young man in good health. Some clones in this sample may be carry-over from other donors' samples. CDR3 in amino acids: CASSPKGRGPEGANVLTF. CDR3 in DNA: TGTGCCAGCAGCCCGAAAGGGCGCGGGCCTGAAGGGGCCAACGTCCTGACTTTC.